This TCR beta chain was profiled in a study of shared clonotypes between healthy human individuals. Findings and limits, study-wide: Generation of non-shared clonotypes was less probable than generation of clonotypes shared by all four donors.

For sorted subsets, 150 to 200 ng DNA per replicate equaled some 27,000 T cell genomes. Method: immunoSEQ multiplex PCR; TCRdb's copy keeps in-frame clones and lacks some. The table has some 2,000,000 clones, about 95% seen once. The naive CD8 subset, CD45RO-negative cells positively selected for CCR7, excluded terminally differentiated effector memory CD45RA+ cells. The CDR3 is 14 amino acids. Germline V CDR1 and CDR2: SGHAT, FQNNGV. V was trimmed by 1 base and J by 3 bases, leaving 10 bases between them. As concerns this clone: No antigen is known for it.

Sequenced: naive CD8+ T cells sorted from blood. This sequence was found in a man in his late teens or twenties in good health. V is TRBV11-2 and J is TRBJ2-7; tentative D call: TRBD1 (5 bases). The CDR3 DNA follows: TGTGCCAGCAGCTTAGCCCCAACAGGCTACGAGCAGTACTTC. It specifies CASSLAPTGYEQYF.